This T cell receptor beta chain emerged from a study of blood T cell repertoires in COVID-19 (dated by TCRdb to about 2020). General notes on the study: Samples covering the acute and convalescent phases of COVID-19 were provided by collaborators in the United States, Italy and Spain. The material from the prospective study consisted of cDNA or gDNA derived from T cells, B-cell-depleted T cells, or PBMCs. Subjects who had been exposed to COVID-19, were actively infected with it, or had recovered from it provided the deeply sampled blood TCRbeta repertoires that made up the dataset. The repertoires were made available in a free public database intended to serve as a resource for research on the immune response to SARS-CoV-2. Samples came from the ongoing ImmuneRACE study (first 160 participants) plus 1,254 subjects from 6 global collaborators. Nearly every sample came with metadata listing a de-identified subject ID, COVID-19 status, age in years and sex. HLA class I and class II types, where available, came from metadata supplied by the sample provider rather than from assay-based typing.

Here is what the overall study found, with its caveats: Clinical and demographic metadata were provided uncurated, with the amount varying by source and participant.

TCRbeta CDR3 regions were amplified from genomic DNA using the immunoSEQ Assay, a bias-controlled multiplex PCR. The study's processing was this. The number of nucleated cells in each sample was estimated by amplification of reference gene primers within the assay. To quantify the absolute abundance of each unique TCRbeta CDR3 rearrangement, sequence reads were collapsed and filtered. Productive Simpson clonality was computed per sample as the square root of Simpson's diversity index over productive rearrangements. This immuneACCESS table, as held by TCRdb, lists in-frame sequences with V and J called but not all clones. Of the missing ones, under half trace to an unresolved V gene in checked studies; the others have no known cause. V, J and clone size are those of that table, while D and trimming were read from the DNA. Present in this sample are some 140,000 clones, approximately 80% of which were seen just once. More than 8.5% of the sample is in the top ten clones.

In the prospective study, participants were about 18 to 100 years old, resided in about two dozen geographic areas of the United States, and were enrolled through a virtual design. Cohort assignment in the prospective study relied on participant-reported clinical history from a screening survey and a study questionnaire. ImmuneRACE Cohort 3 recovered participants were defined by two consecutive negative NP/OP PCR tests, healthcare professional clearance, or symptom resolution. Each participant in the prospective study had whole blood, serum and a nasopharyngeal or oropharyngeal swab collected by mobile phlebotomists. Additional blood draws and questionnaires over an approximately two-month period could optionally be provided by prospective study participants. Before DNA extraction, blood samples from the prospective study were shipped at room temperature or frozen. The V end loses 4 bases and the J end loses 4 bases, and a stretch of 19 bases separates them. The germline V gene sets CDR1 to MDHEN and CDR2 to SYDVKM. Taken from cysteine to phenylalanine, the CDR3 has 16 residues. The retained sequence is limited to the CDR3, 48 bases, with the frame set at the first base.

A note on this clone: Its antigen is currently not known. It has no much larger one-base neighbor in the sample; base qualities were not kept.

The sequenced sample consisted of PBMCs or T cells enriched from blood (not recorded which). This chain is built from TRBV28 and TRBJ1-1, with TRBD1 tentatively as D gene (5 bases match). The receptor was derived from a man between 45 and 60 years old who had recovered from COVID-19. The base sequence is TGTGCCAGCAGTTCCCTCCAGGGCCTGTTGAGCACTGAAGCTTTCTTT. Translated, it reads CASSSLQGLLSTEAFF.